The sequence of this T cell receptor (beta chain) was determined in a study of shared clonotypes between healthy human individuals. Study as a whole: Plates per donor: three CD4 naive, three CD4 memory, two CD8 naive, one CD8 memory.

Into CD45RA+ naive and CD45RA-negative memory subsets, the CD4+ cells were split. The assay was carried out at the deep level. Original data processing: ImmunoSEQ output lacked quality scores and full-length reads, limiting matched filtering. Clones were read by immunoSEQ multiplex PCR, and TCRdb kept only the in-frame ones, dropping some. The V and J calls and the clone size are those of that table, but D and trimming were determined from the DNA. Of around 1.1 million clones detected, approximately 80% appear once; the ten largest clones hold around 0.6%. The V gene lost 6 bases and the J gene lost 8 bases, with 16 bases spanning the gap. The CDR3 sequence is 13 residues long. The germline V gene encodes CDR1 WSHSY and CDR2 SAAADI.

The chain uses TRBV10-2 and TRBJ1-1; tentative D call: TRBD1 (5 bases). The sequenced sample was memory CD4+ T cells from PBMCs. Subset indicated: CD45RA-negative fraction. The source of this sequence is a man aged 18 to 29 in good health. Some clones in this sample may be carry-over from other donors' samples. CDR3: CASRDTELSEAFF. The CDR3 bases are TGCGCCAGCAGGGACACGGAGCTTTCGGAAGCTTTCTTT.